These 18 T cell receptor beta chains came from one sample sequenced in a study of cytomegalovirus exposure and HLA in healthy donors. Vbeta (60) and Jbeta (13) primers were used in the PCR. The repertoire was sequenced with immunoSEQ multiplex PCR; TCRdb's copy has only in-frame clones and lacks some. The repertoire has around 210,000 clones, about 78% of them found once; the top ten carry less than 3.5%. Sample: PBMCs. These receptors were obtained from a woman aged 25-40 years in good health and CMV-seronegative.

This chain links TRBV4-2 with TRBJ2-1, with TRBD2 identical over 10 bases. With V trimmed by 4 bases and J by 5 bases, 8 bases remained unmatched. The germline V gene encodes CDR1 LGHNA and CDR2 YNFKEQ. The CDR3 covers 16 residues. The CDR3, as DNA: TGTGCCAGCAGCCCCCTAGGGCTAGCGGGAGACAATGAGCAGTTCTTC. Translating it yields CASSPLGLAGDNEQFF.

At least ten counts were recorded for this clone. This chain uses TRBV15 with TRBJ2-2; TRBD2 might be the D (6 bases). Germline V gene data show CDR1 as LNHNV and CDR2 as YYDKDF (reference sequence). The CDR3 has 14 amino acids. V was pared by 0 bases and J by 5 bases, with 7 bases between. CDR3 bases: TGTGCCACCAGCAGAGATCGGGAGACCGGGGAGCTGTTTTTT. It is translated as CATSRDRETGELFF.

The CDR3 spells CAWSVRGRYGYTF. CDR3 nucleotide sequence: TGTGCCTGGAGTGTCAGGGGGCGCTATGGCTACACCTTC. J is TRBJ1-2 and V is TRBV30, with 8 bases aligning to TRBD1. The CDR3 has 13 residues. V was pared by 0 bases and J by 4 bases, with 1 base of the junction left unmatched. Germline V gives CDR1 GTSNPN, CDR2 SVGIG (reference sequence).

V and J are TRBV9 and TRBJ2-3; 9 bases agree with TRBD1. Germline trimming cut 3 bases from V and 4 bases from J; bases unmatched to any gene: 3. CDR1 and CDR2 (germline): SGDLS, YYNGEE. The CDR3 has 14 residues. CDR3 coding DNA: TGTGCCAGCAGCGGTACAGGGGGCCCAGATACGCAGTATTTT. This translates into CASSGTGGPDTQYF.

The chain links TRBV30 to TRBJ1-1; D not resolved. The CDR3 spans 15 residues. Trimming left V 0 bases short and J 7 bases short, with 18 bases between. CDR1 GTSNPN and CDR2 SVGIG come from the germline V gene (reference sequence). The chain's CDR3 is CAWSVLGVGRDEAFF. CDR3 nucleotide sequence: TGTGCCTGGAGTGTACTCGGGGTCGGCCGCGATGAAGCTTTCTTT.

The chain carries TRBV6-6 and TRBJ2-7, with 7 bases lining up with TRBD2. The V gene end was trimmed by 8 bases and the J gene end by 4 bases; junction bases not matched to a gene: 8. The CDR3 contains 13 residues. Germline V gene lookup returns CDR1 MNHNY and CDR2 SVGAGI (reference sequence). Written as DNA, the CDR3 is TGTGCCAGCGGGAGGGGAATTGGGTACGAGCAGTACTTC. The encoded protein is CASGRGIGYEQYF.

This clone was found a few times. The chain couples TRBV6-1 to TRBJ1-4; 7 nucleotides match TRBD1. Trimming cost V 7 bases and J 6 bases; bases outside gene matches: 11. Germline V gives CDR1 MNHNS, CDR2 SASEGT. CDR3 length: 15 amino acids. The CDR3: CASTLIQGKDEKLFF. For the CDR3, the DNA is TGTGCCAGCACCCTGATACAGGGGAAAGATGAAAAACTGTTTTTT.

The genes are TRBV15 and TRBJ1-2; 12 bases are a match to TRBD1. Germline-derived CDR1 and CDR2 are LNHNV and YYDKDF (reference sequence). With V trimmed by 3 bases and J by 8 bases, 10 bases remained unmatched. This CDR3 has 16 amino acids. Written as DNA, the CDR3 is TGTGCCACCAGCAGGGGACAGGGGGCATCCCATTTAGGCTACACCTTC. It is translated as CATSRGQGASHLGYTF. Looking up the rest from reference TRBV15 and TRBJ1-2 gives the full variable domain: DAMVIQNPRYQVTQFGKPVTLSCSQTLNHNVMYWYQQKSSQAPKLLFHYYDKDFNNEADTPDNFQSRRPNTSFCFLDIRSPGLGDTAMYLCATSRGQGASHLGYTFGSGTRLTVV.

The chain combines TRBV7-9 with TRBJ1-1; no clear D. V was cut by 1 base and J by 5 bases, with 14 bases left in between. The CDR3 loop spans 15 amino acids. Germline CDR1 SEHNR, CDR2 FQNEAQ (reference sequence). CDR3 sequence: CASSLGFSVFTEAFF. CDR3 in DNA: TGTGCCAGCAGCTTAGGATTTTCGGTTTTTACTGAAGCTTTCTTT.

The V gene is TRBV28, the J gene TRBJ2-3; D is perhaps TRBD2 (5 bases). Germline CDR1 reads MDHEN; CDR2 reads SYDVKM. The CDR3 spans 12 residues. Trimming shortened V by 8 bases and J by 8 bases, and 14 bases separated the two germline ends. The CDR3 is CASPGDGGTQYF. Written as DNA, the CDR3 is TGTGCCAGCCCAGGAGACGGAGGTACGCAGTATTTT.

CDR3 protein: CASSPLTGPNTEAFF. CDR3 in DNA: TGTGCCAGCAGCCCGTTGACAGGGCCGAACACTGAAGCTTTCTTT. The rearrangement links TRBV7-9 to TRBJ1-1; 7 bases agree with TRBD1. J gave up 1 base and V 5 bases, and 7 bases lay outside the gene matches. Germline V gene lookup returns CDR1 SEHNR and CDR2 FQNEAQ (reference sequence). This CDR3 is built from 15 residues.

The chain couples TRBV2 to TRBJ2-5; TRBD2 matches 11 bases. The CDR3 contains 15 residues. Germline trimming cut 4 bases from V and 2 bases from J; bases unmatched to any gene: 3. The germline V gene has CDR1 SNHLY and CDR2 FYNNEI. In DNA form, the CDR3 reads TGTGCCAGCAGTGGGACTAGCGGGCCTCAAGAGACCCAGTACTTC. This encodes CASSGTSGPQETQYF.

The genes are TRBV28 and TRBJ2-1; 7 bases are a match to TRBD2. Germline CDR1 MDHEN, CDR2 SYDVKM. V trimming: 2 bases; J trimming: 16 bases; junction bases outside the gene matches: 5. The CDR3 extends over 11 amino acids. The CDR3 bases are TGTGCCAGCAGTTTACAGCGGGATTACTTCTTC. The encoded protein is CASSLQRDYFF.

This chain uses TRBV11-2 with TRBJ1-1; D is uncertain. The CDR3 is 13 amino acids. V lost 5 bases and J 2 bases, leaving 9 bases between the germline ends. Germline CDR1 is SGHAT and CDR2 is FQNNGV. Here the CDR3 reads CASSPQLNTEAFF. In nucleotides, the CDR3 is TGTGCCAGCAGCCCACAATTAAACACTGAAGCTTTCTTT.

This clone has only a few counts. This chain links TRBV4-1 with TRBJ1-5; no reliable D call. Trimming left V 5 bases short and J 3 bases short, with 11 bases between. Germline V lookup: CDR1 MGHRA, CDR2 YSYEKL. The CDR3 consists of 14 residues. The CDR3 DNA follows: TGCGCCAGCAGCTACGGACTTAACAATCAGCCCCAGCATTTT. Its translation is CASSYGLNNQPQHF.

The chain combines TRBV5-1 with TRBJ2-5, with 12 positions matching TRBD2. The germline V gene encodes CDR1 SGHRS and CDR2 YFSETQ. J was trimmed by 5 bases and V by 4 bases; bases with no gene match: 9. The CDR3 is 16 residues long. In nucleotides, the CDR3 is TGCGCCAGCAGCACTGCCGGGACTAGCGGGTACGAGACCCAGTACTTC. This translates into CASSTAGTSGYETQYF.

The J gene is TRBJ1-5, the V gene TRBV5-6, with D perhaps TRBD1 (5 bases). Trimming took off 4 bases at V and 5 bases at J, with 13 bases between the two ends. Germline assignment: CDR1 SGHDT and CDR2 YYEEEE. CDR3 size: 14 residues. The CDR3 here is CASSGGTQHQPQHF. In nucleotides, the CDR3 is TGTGCCAGCAGCGGCGGGACCCAGCATCAGCCCCAGCATTTT.

This chain links TRBV5-1 with TRBJ2-7; weak D call: TRBD1 (6 bases). The CDR3 has 14 amino acids. Trimming took off 3 bases at V and 5 bases at J, with 15 bases between the two ends. Germline-derived CDR1 and CDR2 are SGHRS and YFSETQ. The CDR3 spells CASSSLQGVDEQYF. CDR3 nucleotide sequence: TGCGCCAGCAGCTCGTTACAGGGTGTCGACGAGCAGTACTTC.